One and the same sample provided the 16 T cell receptor beta chains below, sequenced in a study of technical replicates of blood from a handful of donors. Only in-frame clones appear in the TCRdb table, and some are missing; sequencing was by immunoSEQ multiplex PCR. Of more than 90,000 clones detected, 95% appear once; the ten largest clones hold around 0.35%. Sequenced input: T cells isolated from PBMCs. The receptors were gathered from a human donor in good health.

The chain combines TRBV7-2 with TRBJ2-2; tentatively, D is TRBD2 (6 bases). V lost 2 bases to trimming and J lost 2 bases, with 12 bases between them. The CDR3 contains 16 residues. Germline CDR1 SGHTA, CDR2 FQGNSA. CDR3 in amino acids: CASSLISGVNTGELFF. In DNA, the CDR3 is TGTGCCAGCAGCTTAATCTCGGGAGTCAACACCGGGGAGCTGTTTTTT. Variable domain in full (rest from reference TRBV7-2 and TRBJ2-2): GAGVSQSPSNKVTEKGKDVELRCDPISGHTALYWYRQSLGQGLEFLIYFQGNSAPDKSGLPSDRFSAERTGGSVSTLTIQRTQQEDSAVYLCASSLISGVNTGELFFGEGSRLTVL.

V usage is TRBV7-9 and J usage is TRBJ2-2, with TRBD1 identical over 10 bases. Germline-derived CDR1 and CDR2 are SEHNR and FQNEAQ (reference sequence). J gave up 7 bases and V 4 bases, and 3 bases lay outside the gene matches. This CDR3 region has 14 residues. The CDR3 DNA sequence: TGTGCCAGCAGCTCCCGGGACAGGGGCGGGGAGCTGTTTTTT. Amino acids: CASSSRDRGGELFF.

The chain carries TRBV19 and TRBJ2-1, with 7 bases fitting TRBD2. V dropped 8 bases and J dropped 5; count of bases not matched to a gene: 6. The CDR3 consists of 13 residues. Germline V gives CDR1 LNHDA, CDR2 SQIVND (reference sequence). The CDR3 protein is CASRAGWDNEQFF. CDR3 bases: TGTGCCAGTCGAGCGGGATGGGACAATGAGCAGTTCTTC. The whole variable domain, remainder taken from reference TRBV19 and TRBJ2-1, is DGGITQSPKYLFRKEGQNVTLSCEQNLNHDAMYWYRQDPGQGLRLIYYSQIVNDFQKGDIAEGYSVSREKKESFPLTVTSAQKNPTAFYLCASRAGWDNEQFFGPGTRLTVL.

The chain carries TRBV15 and TRBJ1-5; 7 nucleotides line up with TRBD1. V shed 1 base, J shed 6 bases, and the junction held 3 bases outside the gene matches. CDR1 is LNHNV, CDR2 YYDKDF, per germline (reference sequence). The CDR3 totals 14 residues. Here the CDR3 reads CATSRGQGSQPQHF. The DNA for the CDR3 is TGTGCCACCAGCAGAGGACAGGGTAGTCAGCCCCAGCATTTT.

The chain is built from TRBV11-3 and TRBJ2-7; perhaps TRBD1 as D (5 bases). Trimming cost V 5 bases and J 0 bases, with 26 bases left between them. CDR3 size: 19 residues. CDR1 is SGHNT and CDR2 is YENEEA in the germline V gene. CDR3 nucleotide sequence: TGTGCCAGCAGCCCCCAGTATAATTGGGGCGCCAAGAGCTCCTACGAGCAGTACTTC. Its protein is CASSPQYNWGAKSSYEQYF.

The chain combines TRBV19 with TRBJ1-5, with TRBD1 identical over 8 bases. The CDR3 is 12 amino acids. CDR1 and CDR2 (germline): LNHDA, SQIVND (reference sequence). The V gene end was trimmed by 5 bases and the J gene end by 11 bases; junction bases not matched to a gene: 5. CDR3 protein: CASSVTGVTQHF. The CDR3 DNA reads TGTGCCAGTAGTGTGACAGGGGTTACCCAGCATTTT. The entire variable domain, with the rest obtained from reference TRBV19 and TRBJ1-5, is as follows: DGGITQSPKYLFRKEGQNVTLSCEQNLNHDAMYWYRQDPGQGLRLIYYSQIVNDFQKGDIAEGYSVSREKKESFPLTVTSAQKNPTAFYLCASSVTGVTQHFGDGTRLSIL.

The genes are TRBV27 and TRBJ2-5; D is unresolved. Per the germline V gene, CDR1 is MNHEY and CDR2 is SMNVEV (reference sequence). The V end was cut by 2 bases, the J end by 5 bases, with 9 bases between. This CDR3 has 13 residues. The CDR3 region has the DNA TGTGCCAGCAGTTTAGGAGTAAGGGAGACCCAGTACTTC. It translates to CASSLGVRETQYF.

The chain couples TRBV19 to TRBJ2-6; the match to TRBD2 covers 13 bases. Losses at the gene ends were 3 bases for V and 0 bases for J; bases not matched to a gene: 11. CDR3 length: 21 residues. CDR1 is LNHDA and CDR2 is SQIVND in the germline V gene (reference sequence). In DNA, the CDR3 is TGTGCCAGTAGTATGCTCGGGACTAGCGGGAATACCCTCTCTGGGGCCAACGTCCTGACTTTC. Protein sequence: CASSMLGTSGNTLSGANVLTF. The full variable domain, rest sourced from reference TRBV19 and TRBJ2-6, is DGGITQSPKYLFRKEGQNVTLSCEQNLNHDAMYWYRQDPGQGLRLIYYSQIVNDFQKGDIAEGYSVSREKKESFPLTVTSAQKNPTAFYLCASSMLGTSGNTLSGANVLTFGAGSRLTVL.

This chain connects TRBV5-1 to TRBJ2-7; TRBD2 agrees at 14 bases. The ends lost 3 bases at V and 3 bases at J; junction bases unmatched: 5. The CDR3 runs to 16 residues. Germline loops: CDR1 SGHRS, CDR2 YFSETQ. CDR3 DNA sequence: TGCGCCAGCAGCTACGGGACTAGCGGGAGAGTCTACGAGCAGTACTTC. Protein: CASSYGTSGRVYEQYF.

The chain employs TRBV19 and TRBJ2-7; no firm D call. The CDR3 is 11 residues long. V shed 5 bases and J shed 4 bases, with 6 bases lying between them. Germline lookup yields CDR1 LNHDA and CDR2 SQIVND (reference sequence). The CDR3 DNA sequence: TGTGCCAGTAGTTACGGGTACGAGCAGTACTTC. It yields the protein CASSYGYEQYF. The variable domain in full, with the rest retrieved from reference TRBV19 and TRBJ2-7, is DGGITQSPKYLFRKEGQNVTLSCEQNLNHDAMYWYRQDPGQGLRLIYYSQIVNDFQKGDIAEGYSVSREKKESFPLTVTSAQKNPTAFYLCASSYGYEQYFGPGTRLTVT.

The chain recombines TRBV2 with TRBJ2-3; 9 bases fit TRBD2. The CDR3 contains 17 residues. From germline, CDR1 is SNHLY and CDR2 FYNNEI. With V trimmed by 3 bases and J by 3 bases, 10 bases remained unmatched. Written as DNA, the CDR3 is TGTGCCAGCAGTGATCCTCCCCCGGGACTAGCAACAGATACGCAGTATTTT. Encoded protein: CASSDPPPGLATDTQYF.

V usage is TRBV7-2 and J usage is TRBJ2-5, with unresolved D. Trimming took off 2 bases at V and 3 bases at J, with 7 bases between the two ends. The CDR3 runs 13 residues. Germline-derived CDR1 and CDR2 are SGHTA and FQGNSA. For the CDR3, the DNA is TGTGCCAGCAGCTTATATAGAAAAGAGACCCAGTACTTC. Its protein is CASSLYRKETQYF.

The chain employs TRBV4-1 and TRBJ2-1; 12 bases are shared with TRBD2. Germline V CDR1 and CDR2: MGHRA, YSYEKL. V lost 4 bases and J lost 7; bases outside the gene matches: 5. The length of the CDR3 is 15 residues. The CDR3 nucleotides read TGCGCCAGCAGCCCACTAGCGGGAGGAGTTAATGAGCAGTTCTTC. It translates to CASSPLAGGVNEQFF.

This clone appeared a few times. The chain links TRBV9 to TRBJ2-3, with a weak D call TRBD1 (5 bases). In germline, CDR1 is SGDLS, CDR2 YYNGEE. The CDR3 length is 16 residues. Trimming took off 0 bases at V and 4 bases at J, with 15 bases between the two ends. CDR3 sequence: CASSVGPRQGADTQYF. As DNA, the CDR3 is TGTGCCAGCAGCGTAGGCCCCCGGCAGGGTGCAGATACGCAGTATTTT.

The V gene is TRBV7-8, the J gene TRBJ2-3; the D gene is possibly TRBD1 (6 bases). CDR3 size: 17 residues. Germline CDR1 reads SGHVS; CDR2 reads FQNEAQ. V was trimmed by 5 bases and J by 2 bases, leaving 20 bases between them. The DNA for the CDR3 is TGTGCCAGCAGCCTATTATCGACAGGAACGAACACAGATACGCAGTATTTT. Protein product: CASSLLSTGTNTDTQYF.

The genes are TRBV9 and TRBJ2-2; 10 bases agree with TRBD2. Germline V gene data show CDR1 as SGDLS and CDR2 as YYNGEE. The CDR3 contains 16 residues. V lost 3 bases to trimming and J lost 4 bases; unmatched junction nucleotides: 6. CDR3 bases: TGTGCCAGCAGCGCCCAAGCGGGAGGGGGCACCGGGGAGCTGTTTTTT. Its translation is CASSAQAGGGTGELFF.